This TCR beta chain originates from a study of HIV-infected patients and healthy controls. No cell fractionation was done, so the repertoire covers all unsorted peripheral blood T cells. Notes on the study in general: HIV-associated CDR3 frequencies dropped significantly during therapy; CMV-associated ones, mostly rising, changed nonsignificantly.

With V trimmed by 5 bases and J by 2 bases, 4 bases remained unmatched. Germline loops: CDR1 SGHAT, CDR2 FQDESV (reference sequence). This CDR3 comprises 14 residues. Around 500 ng RNA was reverse transcribed with alpha and beta constant-region primers. Each of the alpha and beta chains got its own library through chain-specific third strand synthesis with indices. A 12-nucleotide barcode per molecule came from two concatenated random hexamers added pre-amplification. MiXCR was run by TCRdb on the 5' RACE reads, yielding one entry per CDR3 protein. Of around 19,000 distinct CDR3 sequences in the sample, roughly 8.2% were seen once. This clonotype was counted many times. Its target is unknown.

The clonotype originates from an adult in good health. The chain recombines TRBV11-1 with TRBJ2-5, with 8 bases fitting TRBD1. The material sequenced was blood. The chain's CDR3 is CASSQRTGQETQYF. In DNA, the CDR3 is TGTGCCAGCAGCCAGAGGACAGGGCAAGAGACCCAGTACTTC.